Listed below are T cell receptor beta chains from one sample, sequenced in a study of T cells in Graves' hyperthyroidism and ophthalmopathy. TCRdb reprocessed the multiplex PCR reads with MiXCR, giving one entry per CDR3 protein. The repertoire holds more than 550,000 distinct CDR3 sequences, with 15% to 20% as singletons. Sequencing was done on a sample of blood. These receptors came from a man aged 50 or older with Graves' hyperthyroidism. The CDR3 runs from the conserved cysteine through the conserved F or W. The order of the fields is clone size, D gene, J gene, V gene, CDR3 length, CDR3 DNA, CDR3 protein. The D gene is left open where the match is weak. For some rows the clone size is stated as once, few or many, or as a class when expanded; others skip it.

few	TRBD1	TRBJ2-5	TRBV6-2/TRBV6-3	13	TGTGCCAGCAGCGACAGGGTCGGGGAGACCCAGTACTTC	CASSDRVGETQYF
few	.	TRBJ2-5	TRBV10-3	12	TGTGCCATCAGCAGGACGGGGGAGACCCAGTACTTC	CAISRTGETQYF
few	.	TRBJ2-3	TRBV7-9	16	TGTGCCAGCAGCTCCTCTCGACTCAACCCCACAGATACGCAGTATTTT	CASSSSRLNPTDTQYF
.	TRBD2	TRBJ2-7	TRBV5-1	17	TGCGCCAGCAGCTCCCAACCGGGGCGGGAGAAGGGCTACGAGCAGTACTTC	CASSSQPGREKGYEQYF
many	TRBD1	TRBJ2-1	TRBV28	21	TGTGCCAGCAGTTTAACCCCCGGGACAGATTACGTTTTAAGGGGGTACAATGAGCAGTTCTTC	CASSLTPGTDYVLRGYNEQFF
.	TRBD2	TRBJ2-3	TRBV20-1	14	TGCAGTGCTAGTCCGGGACTAGCCGCAGATACGCAGTATTTT	CSASPGLAADTQYF
many	.	TRBJ2-3	TRBV12-3/TRBV12-4	14	TGTGCCAGCAGTTCTTCCCGTAGCACAGATACGCAGTATTTT	CASSSSRSTDTQYF
.	TRBD2	TRBJ2-1	TRBV20-1	15	TGCAGTGCTAGATCCTCTAGCGGAGCATACAATGAGCAGTTCTTC	CSARSSSGAYNEQFF
few	.	TRBJ2-7	TRBV5-6	16	TGTGCCAGCAGCTTGGCGAGGACACCGTCGTCCTACGAGCAGTACTTC	CASSLARTPSSYEQYF
many	TRBD2	TRBJ2-7	TRBV20-1	17	TGCAGTGCTAGGGGCATAGGGACTAGCGGGAGGGCCTACGAGCAGTACTTC	CSARGIGTSGRAYEQYF
many	.	TRBJ1-5	TRBV10-3	14	TGTGCCATCAGTGAAAGTGGGGGCAATCAGCCCCAGCATTTT	CAISESGGNQPQHF
.	TRBD2	TRBJ2-3	TRBV5-1	16	TGCGCCAGCAGCTTCTTAACTAGCGGGAGCGGTGATACGCAGTATTTT	CASSFLTSGSGDTQYF
few	.	TRBJ2-5	TRBV10-3	12	TGTGCCATCAGTGAGGCGGGCGGGTTAATGAACTTC	CAISEAGGLMNF
many	TRBD1	TRBJ1-5	TRBV2	14	TGTGCCAGCAGTGAGGGACAGGGTGGACAGCCCCAGCATTTT	CASSEGQGGQPQHF
many	.	TRBJ1-2	TRBV12-3/TRBV12-4	12	TGTGCCAGCAGTTTAGCTAACTATGGCTACACCTTC	CASSLANYGYTF
.	TRBD2	TRBJ2-1	TRBV20-1	15	TGCAGTGCTAGAACTACTAGCGGGATCTTTAATGAGCAGTTCTTC	CSARTTSGIFNEQFF
many	.	TRBJ1-6	TRBV28	13	TGTGCCAGCAGTTGGGGACATACTTCACCCCTCCACTTT	CASSWGHTSPLHF
few	.	TRBJ2-3	TRBV24-1	15	TGTGCCACCAGTGATTTCGGCGGGAGCACAGATACGCAGTATTTT	CATSDFGGSTDTQYF
many	.	TRBJ2-7	TRBV5-1	14	TGCGCCAGCAACTGGGACGGATCCTCCTACGAGCAGTACTTC	CASNWDGSSYEQYF
few	.	TRBJ2-2	TRBV4-1	18	TGCGCCAGCAGCCAATGGGATGGGGGATCCTTAACCACCGGGGAGCTGTTTTTT	CASSQWDGGSLTTGELFF
many	.	TRBJ2-1	TRBV9	14	TGTGCCAGCAGCCGAACCCCCGGCGGCGATGAGCAGTTCTTC	CASSRTPGGDEQFF
many	TRBD2	TRBJ2-1	TRBV29-1	15	TGCAGCGGCGATGGGATGAGCGGGGCTTACAATGAGCAGTTCTTC	CSGDGMSGAYNEQFF
.	.	TRBJ1-1	TRBV7-9	14	TGTGCCAGCAGCTGGGGGGGGATGAGCACTGAAGCTTTCTTT	CASSWGGMSTEAFF
few	.	TRBJ2-7	TRBV19	15	TGTGCCAGTAGTGCCTACGACAGACTCTCCTACGAGCAGTACTTC	CASSAYDRLSYEQYF
many	.	TRBJ2-2	TRBV29-1	13	TGCAGCGTTGACAGGCTGGGCACCGGGGAGCTGTTTTTT	CSVDRLGTGELFF
many	.	TRBJ2-7	TRBV11-2	18	TGTGCCAGCAGCTTAGTAATTCCGGAGCGGGACACCTCCTACGAGCAGTACTTC	CASSLVIPERDTSYEQYF
few	.	TRBJ1-2	TRBV9	13	TGTGCCAGCAGCTACGGACGGTCCTATGGCTACACCTTC	CASSYGRSYGYTF
many	.	TRBJ2-1	TRBV11-3	16	TGTGCCAGCAGCAGTGTTTCGGGAGTCAGTAGAGATGAGCAGTTCTTC	CASSSVSGVSRDEQFF
many	.	TRBJ2-1	TRBV11-2	14	TGTGCCAGCAGCAACTCCGGGATACGTAATGAGCAGTTCTTC	CASSNSGIRNEQFF
.	.	TRBJ1-5	TRBV2	14	TGTGCCAGCAGAGAATATGAGGGAGGGCAGCCCCAGCATTTT	CASREYEGGQPQHF
few	TRBD1	TRBJ2-1	TRBV19	15	TGTGCCAGTCCCTGGGGGACAGGCTTTTACAATGAGCAGTTCTTC	CASPWGTGFYNEQFF
many	TRBD2	TRBJ2-7	TRBV3-1	16	TGTGCCAGCAGCCAAGTTACTAGCGGGACCTCCTACGAGCAGTACTTC	CASSQVTSGTSYEQYF
.	.	TRBJ2-3	TRBV20-1	17	TGCAGTGCGAGCTGGGTTTTCAGGAGCGTTTTCACAGATACGCAGTATTTT	CSASWVFRSVFTDTQYF
many	.	TRBJ2-7	TRBV18	13	TGTGCCAGCTCCCGATCACAGGGCCTCGAGCAGTACTTC	CASSRSQGLEQYF
.	.	TRBJ1-1	TRBV6-1	12	TGTGCCAGCAGCGCCCCCCCGGACGCCCTGTTCTTT	CASSAPPDALFF
many	.	TRBJ2-3	TRBV11-1	16	TGTGCCAGCAGCTTTGTCGGGGGTTCTAGCACAGATACGCAGTATTTT	CASSFVGGSSTDTQYF
many	.	TRBJ2-7	TRBV11-2	12	TGTGCCAGCAGCTTAGAGGTTAGCGAGCAGTACTTC	CASSLEVSEQYF
few	.	TRBJ2-1	TRBV5-6	13	TGTGCCAGCAGCTGGGGGGTAGGCAATGAGCAGTTCTTC	CASSWGVGNEQFF
many	.	TRBJ1-4	TRBV19	11	TGTGCCAGTAGTATAGGCGAAAAACTGTTTTTT	CASSIGEKLFF
.	.	TRBJ2-1	TRBV7-2	13	TGTGCCAGCAGCTACTCCCAACTCCGGGAGCAGTTCTTC	CASSYSQLREQFF
many	.	TRBJ1-1	TRBV6-2/TRBV6-3	13	TGTGCCAGCAGCGACAGAGCGAACACTGAAGCTTTCTTT	CASSDRANTEAFF
many	TRBD1	TRBJ2-7	TRBV2	13	TGTGCCAGCAAGGGACAGACGGCCTACGAGCAGTACTTC	CASKGQTAYEQYF
many	.	TRBJ1-3	TRBV10-3	19	TGTGCCATCAGCGGTTTTCTTGGGATCCTTAGTGGCTCTGGAAACACCATATATTTT	CAISGFLGILSGSGNTIYF
many	TRBD1	TRBJ2-7	TRBV12-3/TRBV12-4	14	TGTGCCAGCACTTGGGACAGGGGTTCTCAGGAGCAGTACTTC	CASTWDRGSQEQYF
many	TRBD1	TRBJ2-7	TRBV19	15	TGTGCCAGTAGGGACGCCGGGACAGGGCACGACGAGCAGTACTTC	CASRDAGTGHDEQYF
many	.	TRBJ2-5	TRBV28	15	TGTGCCAGCAGTACCACCCTCGGACAGAAAGAGACCCAGTACTTC	CASSTTLGQKETQYF
many	TRBD2	TRBJ2-7	TRBV28	15	TGTGCCAGCAGTGGGTCTAGCGGGAGGGCCGACGAGCAGTACTTC	CASSGSSGRADEQYF
many	TRBD1	TRBJ2-7	TRBV6-1	16	TGTGCCAGCAGTGAACAGGGACAGGGGACCCCGTACGAGCAGTACTTC	CASSEQGQGTPYEQYF
.	.	TRBJ1-5	TRBV6-5	13	TGTGCCAGCAGTTACGTTAGCAATCAGCCCCAGCATTTT	CASSYVSNQPQHF
.	TRBD1	TRBJ1-2	TRBV4-1	16	TGCGCCAGCAGCCAAGTACTAAGACAGGGAAACTATGGCTACACCTTC	CASSQVLRQGNYGYTF
many	TRBD1	TRBJ1-5	TRBV2	13	TGTGCCAGCGCACAGGGGGCCAATCAGCCCCAGCATTTT	CASAQGANQPQHF
few	.	TRBJ2-3	TRBV6-1	15	TGTGCCAGCACTCGCGCACCCGCTTCAGGAGATACGCAGTATTTT	CASTRAPASGDTQYF
.	TRBD1	TRBJ1-2	TRBV7-9	11	TGTGCCGGGACAGGGGTGGATGGCTACACCTTC	CAGTGVDGYTF